This T cell receptor (beta chain) is drawn from a study of response to subunit inactivated influenza vaccine. The CDR3 extends over 16 amino acids. With 5 bases clipped from V and 3 bases from J, the junction kept 9 bases outside the gene matches. Germline V lookup: CDR1 LNHNV, CDR2 YYDKDF (reference sequence). TCRdb reprocessed the RT-PCR reads with MiXCR, giving one entry per CDR3 protein. The sample comprises some 550,000 distinct CDR3 sequences, roughly 23% of which are singletons, and around 2.8% rests with the top ten. In this sample, this clonotype turned up a few times. These data also featured in a second study, about T cells expressing NK-cell markers. This second study notes: UMI-tagged 5'RACE template switching yielded the TCR beta cDNA. Source material for TCR beta repertoires consisted of sorted CD3+CD56+NKG2C+, CD3+CD56+NKG2C- and CD3+CD56-NKG2C+ T cells. What restricted sorting to alpha-beta TCR T cells in several experiments was an anti-gamma-delta TCR antibody. In a few donors, dominant clonotypes made up roughly 25-60.1% of CD3+CD56-NKG2C+ cells.

The TCR was taken from a man in his forties or fifties who received an inactivated influenza vaccine. The chain couples TRBV15 to TRBJ2-3; 9 nucleotides align to TRBD1. The sample here was CD4+ T cells sorted from PBMCs, taken 12 days after vaccination. CDR3 residues: CATSGGQGSWTDTQYF. CDR3 coding DNA: TGTGCCACCAGCGGGGGACAGGGTTCGTGGACAGATACGCAGTATTTT.